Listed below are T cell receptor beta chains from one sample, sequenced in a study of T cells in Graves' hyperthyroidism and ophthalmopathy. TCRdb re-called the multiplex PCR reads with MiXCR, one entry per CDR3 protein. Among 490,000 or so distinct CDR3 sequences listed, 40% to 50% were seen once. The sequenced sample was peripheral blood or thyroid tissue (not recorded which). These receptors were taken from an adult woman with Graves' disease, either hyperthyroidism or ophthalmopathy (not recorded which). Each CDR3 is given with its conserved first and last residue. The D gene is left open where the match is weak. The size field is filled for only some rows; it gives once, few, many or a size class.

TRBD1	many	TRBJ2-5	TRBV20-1	TGCAGTGCAAGACAGGGGTTCCAAGAGACCCAGTACTTC	CSARQGFQETQYF
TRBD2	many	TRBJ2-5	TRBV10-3	TGTGCCATCAGGGGGGGGACCTACCAAGAGACCCAGTACTTC	CAIRGGTYQETQYF
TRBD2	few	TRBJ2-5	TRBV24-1	TGTGCCACCAGTGAACCAAGCGGGAGCTCGGAAGAGACCCAGTACTTC	CATSEPSGSSEETQYF
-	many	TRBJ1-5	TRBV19	TGTGCCAGTAGTGGAGGACAGCTCAATCAGCCCCAGCATTTT	CASSGGQLNQPQHF
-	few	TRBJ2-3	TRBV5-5	TGTGCCAGCAGCTTGGCCAGAGGATTCACAGATACGCAGTATTTT	CASSLARGFTDTQYF
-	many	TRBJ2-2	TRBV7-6	TGTGCCAGCAGCTTAGCCGAGACTGCGAACACCGGGGAGCTGTTTTTT	CASSLAETANTGELFF
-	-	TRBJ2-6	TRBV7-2	TGTGCCAGCAGCTTAGCGCGTTGGGGGGGGCCTGGGGCCAACGTCCTGACTTTC	CASSLARWGGPGANVLTF
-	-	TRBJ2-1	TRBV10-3	TGTGCCATCAGTGGGCTCCGGCTAACACCGTACAATGAGCAGTTCTTC	CAISGLRLTPYNEQFF
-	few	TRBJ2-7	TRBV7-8	TGTGCCAGCAGCTTGCGTGGGCGGGTTTCTGCCGAGCAGTACTTC	CASSLRGRVSAEQYF
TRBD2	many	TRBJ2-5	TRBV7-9	TGTGCCAGCAGTCCCCCTAGCGGGACCCAGTACTTC	CASSPPSGTQYF
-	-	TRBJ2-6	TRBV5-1	TGCGCCAGCAGCTTGCTACGGGCTGGGGCCAACGTCCTGACTTTC	CASSLLRAGANVLTF
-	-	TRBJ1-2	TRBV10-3	TGTGCCATCAGCGAACCAGCAAACTATGGCTACACCTTC	CAISEPANYGYTF
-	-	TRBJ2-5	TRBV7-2	TGTGCCAGCAGCTTTCGGGCCCGGCGAGAGACCCAGTACTTC	CASSFRARRETQYF
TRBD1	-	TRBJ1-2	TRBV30	TGTGCCTGGAGTGTCGGGACAGGGCAAGGCTACACCTTC	CAWSVGTGQGYTF
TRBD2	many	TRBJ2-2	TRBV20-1	TGCAGTGCTAGACCACGGACTAGCGGGACGTCCGGGGAGCTGTTTTTT	CSARPRTSGTSGELFF
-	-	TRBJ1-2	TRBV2	TGTGCCAGGGTCCTGCCCAGGAGCTATGGCTACACCTTC	CARVLPRSYGYTF
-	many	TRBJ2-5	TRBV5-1	TGCGCCACCCAGGGAGACACTCAAGAGACCCAGTACTTC	CATQGDTQETQYF
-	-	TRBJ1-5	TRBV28	TGTGCCAGCAGTTTGCCTACAGGGCCTCAGCCCCAGCATTTT	CASSLPTGPQPQHF
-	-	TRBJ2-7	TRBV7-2	TGTGCCAGCAGCTTAGCCGGACAGCCGTTCTACGAGCAGTACTTC	CASSLAGQPFYEQYF
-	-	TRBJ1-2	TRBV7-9	TGTGCCAGCACCATCCTCCAGGGTGGAGGAGGCTACACCTTC	CASTILQGGGGYTF
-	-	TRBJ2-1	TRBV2	TGTGCCAGCGGTAGGATCAGGCTCCTGGATGAGCAGTTCTTC	CASGRIRLLDEQFF
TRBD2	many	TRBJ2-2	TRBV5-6	TGTGCCAGCCACTCAGGGGGACTAGCGGGCTTTCCCGGGGAGCTGTTTTTT	CASHSGGLAGFPGELFF
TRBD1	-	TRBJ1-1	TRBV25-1	TGTGCCAGCAGTGCTAGTTTGGAGGGGGCATACACTGAAGCTTTCTTT	CASSASLEGAYTEAFF
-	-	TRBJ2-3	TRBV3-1	TGTGCCAGCAGCCAAGTCAAGGGTACGCAGTATTTT	CASSQVKGTQYF
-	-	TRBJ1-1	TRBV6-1	TGTGCCAGCAGGGTCATTAGTTGGCAACAGAACACTGAAGCTTTCTTT	CASRVISWQQNTEAFF
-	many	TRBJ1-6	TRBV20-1	TGCAGTGCTAGCCGGGACCCTTCGGTATCGCCCCTCCACTTT	CSASRDPSVSPLHF
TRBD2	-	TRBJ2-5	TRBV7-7	TGTGCTAGCAGCTTAGCGGGGAGCGGCTCAGAGACCCAGTACTTC	CASSLAGSGSETQYF
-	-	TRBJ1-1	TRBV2	TGTGCCAGCAGTGACCGGCGGGTCGACCTCACTGAAGCTTTCTTT	CASSDRRVDLTEAFF
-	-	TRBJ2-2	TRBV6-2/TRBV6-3	TGTGCCAGCACCCTCGGGGGGACAAGAAACACCGGGGAGCTGTTTTTT	CASTLGGTRNTGELFF
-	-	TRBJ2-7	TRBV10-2	TGCGCCAGCAGTGAGTCTGACACGTCCTACGAGCAGTACTTC	CASSESDTSYEQYF
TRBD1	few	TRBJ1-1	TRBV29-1	TGCAGCGTCACTTACAGGGGCGGGGGTGAAGCTTTCTTT	CSVTYRGGGEAFF
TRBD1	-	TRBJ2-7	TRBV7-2	TGTGCCAGCAGCTTCAACAGGGGCTACGAGCAGTACTTC	CASSFNRGYEQYF
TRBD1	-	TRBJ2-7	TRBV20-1	TGCAGTGCTAGTCAAATCCGGGACAGGGGGCAGGACGAGCAGTACTTC	CSASQIRDRGQDEQYF
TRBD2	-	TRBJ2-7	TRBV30	TGTGGGGGACTAGACGGGAGCTACGAGCAGTACTTC	CGGLDGSYEQYF
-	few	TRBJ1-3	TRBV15	TGTGCCACCAGTGGGGACTCTGCCACCATATATTTT	CATSGDSATIYF
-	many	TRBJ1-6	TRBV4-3	TGCGCCAGCAGCCCCGTACAGGGTGGTAATTCACCCCTCCACTTT	CASSPVQGGNSPLHF
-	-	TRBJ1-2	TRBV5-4	TGTGCCAGCAGCCCGGTGGAGGGAAGTGTAGGCTACACCTTC	CASSPVEGSVGYTF
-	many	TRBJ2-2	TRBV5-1	TGCGCCAGCAGGGACACAACGACCGGGGAGCTGTTTTTT	CASRDTTTGELFF
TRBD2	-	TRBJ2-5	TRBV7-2	TGTGCCAGCAGCCCGTGGACTAGCGGGAGGGAGACCCAGTACTTC	CASSPWTSGRETQYF
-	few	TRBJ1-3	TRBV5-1	TGCGCCAGCAGCCCAGGCACGTACGGAAACACCATATATTTT	CASSPGTYGNTIYF
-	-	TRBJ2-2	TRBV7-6	TGTGCCAGCAGCTTAAATTTTGGCGGGGAGCTGTTTTTT	CASSLNFGGELFF
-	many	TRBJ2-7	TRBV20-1	TGCAGTGCTAGAGATAAGGGGCTCTACGAGCAGTACTTC	CSARDKGLYEQYF
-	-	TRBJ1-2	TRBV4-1	TGCGCCAGCAGCCAAGATGCGGGGAGTAACTATGGCTACACCTTC	CASSQDAGSNYGYTF
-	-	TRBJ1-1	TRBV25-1	TGTGCCAGCAGTGAAAACCTGGACAGCGTGAACACTGAAGCTTTCTTT	CASSENLDSVNTEAFF
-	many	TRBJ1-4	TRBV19	TGTGCCAGTAGTCCCCGACCGGGACGGAATAATGAAAAACTGTTTTTT	CASSPRPGRNNEKLFF
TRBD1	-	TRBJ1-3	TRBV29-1	TGCAGCGTTGAAGAGGGACAGGGCAGGGGAAACACCATATATTTT	CSVEEGQGRGNTIYF
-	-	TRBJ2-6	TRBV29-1	TGCAGCGTTGAATCGGCAAGAAGACCGACTTTC	CSVESARRPTF
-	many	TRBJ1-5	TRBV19	TGTGCCAGTAGTTCTCCGGACGTTAGTCAGCCCCAGCATTTT	CASSSPDVSQPQHF